What follows are 18 T cell receptor beta chains derived from one specimen sequenced in a study of blood T cell repertoires in COVID-19. Assay: immunoSEQ multiplex PCR; the TCRdb copy retains only in-frame clones and omits some. Of about 240,000 clones listed, roughly nine tenths are singletons. The material sequenced was peripheral blood. The origin of the receptors is a man in his fifties or sixties who had recovered from COVID-19.

The V and J genes are TRBV28 and TRBJ2-1; possibly TRBD2 for D (7 bases). The CDR3 has 15 residues. The germline gives CDR1 MDHEN, CDR2 SYDVKM. Trimming cost V 7 bases and J 8 bases, with 21 bases left between them. For the CDR3, the DNA is TGTGCCAGCAAAGGAGGGGGGGCCTTATTCCATGAGCAGTTCTTC. Its translation is CASKGGGALFHEQFF.

The genes are TRBV5-1 and TRBJ1-1, with 8 positions matching TRBD1. The germline gives CDR1 SGHRS, CDR2 YFSETQ. The CDR3 is 14 amino acids. Germline trimming cut 0 bases from V and 8 bases from J; bases unmatched to any gene: 6. The CDR3 sequence is CASSLVGTGLEAFF. The DNA of the CDR3 is TGCGCCAGCAGCTTGGTTGGGACAGGTCTCGAAGCTTTCTTT.

The chain joins TRBV9 to TRBJ2-2; 9 positions match TRBD1. Unmatched junction bases numbered 10, after V lost 3 bases and J lost 7 bases. The CDR3 totals 16 residues. CDR1 SGDLS and CDR2 YYNGEE come from the germline V gene. CDR3 nucleotides: TGTGCCAGCAGCGCTAAGGGACAGGGTTACGGCGGGGAGCTGTTTTTT. This translates into CASSAKGQGYGGELFF.

This clone appeared once. The gene calls are TRBV5-1 and TRBJ2-3; no firm D call. The CDR3 has 17 amino acids. Germline V CDR1 and CDR2: SGHRS, YFSETQ. V gave up 0 bases and J gave up 0 bases, with 14 bases separating them. CDR3: CASSLVLGSTSTDTQYF. The CDR3 DNA reads TGCGCCAGCAGCTTGGTATTGGGCAGTACTAGCACAGATACGCAGTATTTT.

This sequence joins TRBV30 and TRBJ2-2, with D perhaps TRBD2 (5 bases). With 5 bases removed from V and 5 bases from J, the gap between germline ends came to 15 bases. The germline V gene encodes CDR1 GTSNPN and CDR2 SVGIG (reference sequence). This CDR3 contains 14 residues. CDR3 amino acids: CAWGRELETGELFF. In DNA, the CDR3 is TGTGCCTGGGGACGTGAACTAGAAACCGGGGAGCTGTTTTTT.

The rearrangement joins TRBV5-6 to TRBJ2-7; possible D gene TRBD1, 5 bases. Germline V CDR1 and CDR2: SGHDT, YYEEEE. Trimming took 1 base from V and 8 from J, leaving 10 bases between them. The CDR3 length is 12 residues. CDR3 region: CASSLTDTQQYF. In DNA form, the CDR3 reads TGTGCCAGCAGCTTGACGGACACCCAGCAGTACTTC.

The chain is built from TRBV28 and TRBJ2-7; 7 bases are a match to TRBD1. In germline, CDR1 is MDHEN, CDR2 SYDVKM. The trim removed 6 bases at V and 2 bases at J, leaving 10 bases unmatched. The CDR3 has 15 residues. The CDR3 DNA reads TGTGCCAGCAGCCAAGGGGACAGTGTACCCTACGAGCAGTACGTC. This gives the protein CASSQGDSVPYEQYV.

The genes are TRBV5-1 and TRBJ1-1; D not certain. The CDR3 has 14 residues. Trimming removed 0 bases at V and 7 bases at J, with 13 bases between. The V gene's germline CDR1 is SGHRS and CDR2 YFSETQ. The CDR3 bases are TGCGCCAGCAGCTTGGGAATCGGGTTGGGTGAAGCTTTCTTT. It translates to CASSLGIGLGEAFF.

The J gene is TRBJ2-1, the V gene TRBV11-2; weak D call: TRBD2 (6 bases). V was shortened by 7 bases and J by 12 bases, with 19 bases between the two germline ends. There are 13 residues in the CDR3. Germline V gives CDR1 SGHAT, CDR2 FQNNGV. CDR3 loop: CASTVGPGTWQFF. CDR3 in DNA: TGTGCCAGCACGGTGGGGCCCGGGACTTGGCAGTTCTTC.

The gene calls are TRBV9 and TRBJ2-3, with 9 nucleotides matching TRBD2. Trimming at V came to 0 bases and at J to 0 bases, leaving 11 bases not matched to a gene. Germline V gives CDR1 SGDLS, CDR2 YYNGEE. This CDR3 comprises 19 residues. The CDR3 nucleotides read TGTGCCAGCAGCGTAGGCCTAGCGGGGAGAATCTCTAGCACAGATACGCAGTATTTT. Translating it yields CASSVGLAGRISSTDTQYF.

The V call is TRBV2, the J call TRBJ1-5, with unresolved D. Germline CDR1 SNHLY, CDR2 FYNNEI. CDR3 length equals 13 residues. Trimming stripped 6 bases from V and 3 bases from J, with 9 bases between. CDR3 sequence (DNA): TGTGCCAGCAGCCGGAGCCACAATCAGCCCCAGCATTTT. This sequence encodes CASSRSHNQPQHF.

The chain recombines TRBV5-6 with TRBJ2-7; TRBD1 is a possible D gene (6 bases). Germline CDR1 and CDR2: SGHDT and YYEEEE. The V end was cut by 4 bases, the J end by 6 bases, with 14 bases between. The CDR3 consists of 13 residues. CDR3 sequence: CASSRNRASEQYF. The CDR3 coding sequence is TGTGCCAGCAGCCGTAACAGGGCAAGCGAGCAGTACTTC.

The chain combines TRBV6-6 with TRBJ2-5; D might be TRBD2 (7 bases). Germline V gene sequence: CDR1 MNHNY, CDR2 SVGAGI (reference sequence). There are 14 residues in the CDR3. Trimming pared 5 bases from V and 4 bases from J, leaving 14 bases between. For the CDR3, the DNA is TGTGCCAGCAGTCCCTGGGGGGGCCGAGAGACCCAGTACTTC. Translating it yields CASSPWGGRETQYF.

V usage is TRBV19 and J usage is TRBJ2-3; 7 bases are a match to TRBD1. V lost 6 bases, J lost 6 bases, and 6 bases stayed unmatched. The germline CDR1 and CDR2 sequences are LNHDA and SQIVND (reference sequence). The CDR3 is 13 residues long. The CDR3 DNA reads as TGTGCCAGTAGGGACAGGTTTAGGGATACGCAGTATTTT. It codes for CASRDRFRDTQYF.

The CDR3 nucleotides are TGTGCCACCGTCGCAGATACGCAGTATTTT. Translating it yields CATVADTQYF. This chain links TRBV25-1 with TRBJ2-3; D gene uncertain. CDR3 size: 10 residues. CDR1 and CDR2 (germline): MGHDK, SYGVNS. Trimming left V 10 bases short and J 4 bases short, with 6 bases between.

This chain connects TRBV11-2 to TRBJ1-6, with 11 bases that match TRBD1. This CDR3 contains 14 residues. In germline, CDR1 is SGHAT, CDR2 FQNNGV. J gave up 9 bases and V 4 bases, and 2 bases lay outside the gene matches. Here the CDR3 DNA reads TGTGCCAGCAGCTCGGGACAGGGGGTTTCACCCCTCCACTTT. Translation: CASSSGQGVSPLHF.

The rearrangement joins TRBV6-4 to TRBJ2-7; TRBD2 is a possible D gene (6 bases). Germline values: CDR1 MRHNA, CDR2 SNTAGT. There are 14 residues in the CDR3. Trimming took off 8 bases at V and 3 bases at J, with 17 bases between the two ends. The CDR3 loop reads CASGFGTGDYEQYV. The CDR3 DNA sequence: TGTGCCAGCGGGTTCGGGACTGGAGACTACGAGCAGTACGTC.

The chain uses TRBV27 and TRBJ1-1; weak D call: TRBD1 (6 bases). Germline-derived CDR1 and CDR2 are MNHEY and SMNVEV (reference sequence). This CDR3 is built from 14 residues. V gave up 11 bases and J gave up 5 bases, with 21 bases separating them. In DNA form, the CDR3 reads TGTGCCGGGTTCATCCGGGACACAGCGACTGAAGCTTTCTTT. It specifies CAGFIRDTATEAFF.